The 18 T cell receptor beta chains in this list originate from one sample, sequenced in a study of blood T cell repertoires in COVID-19. Assay used: immunoSEQ multiplex PCR; TCRdb lists only in-frame clones, some missing. There are about 90,000 clones in the sample; roughly four fifths occur only once, and more than 10% lies in the top ten. The sample was peripheral blood. These receptors all come from a human donor in a cohort sampled during active COVID-19.

The chain couples TRBV4-3 to TRBJ1-6; D might be TRBD1 (6 bases). Per the germline V gene, CDR1 is LGHNA and CDR2 is YSLEER. Trimming removed 3 bases at V and 5 bases at J, with 11 bases between. The CDR3 totals 15 residues. The CDR3 protein is CASSQGHFDNSPLHF. The DNA of the CDR3 is TGCGCCAGCAGCCAGGGACATTTCGATAATTCACCCCTCCACTTT.

The V call is TRBV19, the J call TRBJ1-4; TRBD1 agrees at 8 bases. Per the germline V gene, CDR1 is LNHDA and CDR2 is SQIVND (reference sequence). Trimming took 5 bases from V and 6 from J; bases not matched to a gene: 5. The CDR3 length is 14 residues. CDR3 residues: CASSLTGVDEKLFF. CDR3 nucleotide sequence: TGTGCCAGTAGTTTGACAGGGGTCGATGAAAAACTGTTTTTT.

Only a few counts were recorded for this clone. The gene calls are TRBV28 and TRBJ2-5; TRBD1 agrees at 11 bases. This CDR3 is built from 15 residues. Trimming cost V 5 bases and J 4 bases; bases outside gene matches: 6. Germline CDR1 MDHEN, CDR2 SYDVKM. Here the CDR3 DNA reads TGTGCCAGCAGTCGAGGACAGGGGGCAGGAGAGACCCAGTACTTC. Translating gives CASSRGQGAGETQYF.

The chain combines TRBV10-3 with TRBJ1-1; a weak D match, TRBD1 (6 bases). V was pared by 1 base and J by 5 bases, with 11 bases between. Per germline, CDR1 ENHRY and CDR2 SYGVKD. The CDR3 sequence is 14 residues long. The CDR3 DNA reads as TGTGCCATCAGTGAGTGGCGGGGGCAAACTGAAGCTTTCTTT. Amino acid sequence: CAISEWRGQTEAFF.

The V and J genes are TRBV4-2 and TRBJ2-2; 7 bases match TRBD1. The germline V gene has CDR1 LGHNA and CDR2 YNFKEQ. The ends lost 2 bases at V and 5 bases at J; junction bases unmatched: 11. This CDR3 comprises 17 residues. CDR3 sequence (DNA): TGTGCCAGCAGCCAACTCCCCCCACAGGGGTGGACCGGGGAGCTGTTTTTT. This encodes CASSQLPPQGWTGELFF.

This chain connects TRBV7-3 to TRBJ2-1; D uncertain. The V gene lost 0 bases and the J gene lost 6 bases, with 6 bases spanning the gap. Germline-derived CDR1 and CDR2 are SGHTA and FQGTGA. The CDR3 is 13 residues long. The CDR3 is CASSLTRPNEQFF. Written as DNA, the CDR3 is TGTGCCAGCAGCTTAACGAGGCCCAATGAGCAGTTCTTC.

The rearrangement uses TRBV7-3 and TRBJ2-6; the D gene is possibly TRBD1 (6 bases). Trimming removed 5 bases at V and 0 bases at J, with 11 bases between. The CDR3 runs 16 residues. Germline CDR1 and CDR2: SGHTA and FQGTGA. The CDR3 DNA reads as TGTGCCAGCAGCCTGGTAGGGGGCTCTGGGGCCAACGTCCTGACTTTC. Its protein is CASSLVGGSGANVLTF.

The gene calls are TRBV7-3 and TRBJ2-5, with 10 nucleotides matching TRBD1. J was trimmed by 3 bases and V by 5 bases; bases with no gene match: 12. There are 17 residues in the CDR3. Germline V gives CDR1 SGHTA, CDR2 FQGTGA. CDR3 sequence: CASSLGQGSAREETQYF. The CDR3 region has the DNA TGTGCCAGCAGCCTGGGACAGGGGAGCGCCCGGGAAGAGACCCAGTACTTC.

The J gene is TRBJ2-1, the V gene TRBV11-3, with 9 bases that match TRBD1. CDR1 is SGHNT and CDR2 is YENEEA in the germline V gene. This CDR3 has 14 amino acids. V lost 4 bases and J lost 6; bases outside the gene matches: 4. CDR3 DNA: TGTGCCAGCAGCTCCCGGGACAGGGCCAATGAGCAGTTCTTC. Its protein product is CASSSRDRANEQFF.

The chain uses TRBV18 and TRBJ1-5; D is possibly TRBD1 (5 bases). V gave up 5 bases and J gave up 2 bases, with 7 bases separating them. This CDR3 contains 13 residues. CDR1 and CDR2 (germline): KGHSH, LQKENI. CDR3 sequence: CASSDSRNQPQHF. The CDR3 DNA is TGTGCCAGCTCAGACAGTCGCAATCAGCCCCAGCATTTT.

This chain connects TRBV15 to TRBJ2-6; D is ambiguous. Germline CDR1 is LNHNV and CDR2 is YYDKDF (reference sequence). This CDR3 is 15 amino acids long. The V end was cut by 0 bases, the J end by 0 bases, with 3 bases between. CDR3 amino acids: CATSRDFSGANVLTF. CDR3 nucleotides: TGTGCCACCAGCAGAGACTTCTCTGGGGCCAACGTCCTGACTTTC. Filled out from reference TRBV15 and TRBJ2-6, the complete variable domain reads DAMVIQNPRYQVTQFGKPVTLSCSQTLNHNVMYWYQQKSSQAPKLLFHYYDKDFNNEADTPDNFQSRRPNTSFCFLDIRSPGLGDTAMYLCATSRDFSGANVLTFGAGSRLTVL.

The chain carries TRBV11-3 and TRBJ2-3, with 7 bases identical to TRBD1. The CDR3 extends over 13 amino acids. Germline V gene data show CDR1 as SGHNT and CDR2 as YENEEA. The V gene end was trimmed by 5 bases and the J gene end by 6 bases; junction bases not matched to a gene: 5. The chain's CDR3 is CASSGDSVDTQYF. CDR3 coding DNA: TGTGCCAGCAGCGGGGACAGTGTGGATACGCAGTATTTT.

This chain connects TRBV29-1 to TRBJ2-1; the match to TRBD2 covers 15 bases. The trim removed 7 bases at V and 6 bases at J, leaving 7 bases unmatched. Germline V gives CDR1 SQVTM, CDR2 ANQGSEA. The CDR3 contains 15 residues. Here the CDR3 reads CSARTSGGVFNEQFF. CDR3 nucleotide sequence: TGCAGCGCCCGGACTAGCGGGGGGGTGTTCAATGAGCAGTTCTTC.

The chain is built from TRBV4-2 and TRBJ1-1, with D perhaps matching TRBD1 (5 bases). Germline V gives CDR1 LGHNA, CDR2 YNFKEQ. V lost 2 bases and J lost 4, with 14 bases in between. This CDR3 has 15 residues. The CDR3 DNA sequence: TGTGCCAGCAGCCAACGGGGGGGACGTGTCACTGAAGCTTTCTTT. Translated, it gives CASSQRGGRVTEAFF.

The chain is built from TRBV19 and TRBJ2-7; TRBD2 matches 7 bases. The CDR3 length is 14 residues. The germline V gene encodes CDR1 LNHDA and CDR2 SQIVND (reference sequence). The V and J ends lost 9 bases and 3 bases, in that order; junction bases with no gene match: 11. Here the CDR3 DNA reads TGTGCCAGCCGCGGGAGAAGGGGTTTCTACGAGCAGTACTTC. This translates into CASRGRRGFYEQYF.

J is TRBJ1-2 and V is TRBV6-6; D unclear. The CDR3 loop spans 15 amino acids. Trimming removed 5 bases from V and 2 bases from J, with 15 bases in between. Germline V CDR1 and CDR2: MNHNY, SVGAGI (reference sequence). CDR3 sequence: CASSTQRQANYGYTF. For the CDR3, the DNA is TGTGCCAGCAGTACCCAAAGACAAGCAAACTATGGCTACACCTTC.

This clone was found once. This chain uses TRBV7-2 with TRBJ2-5; 11 nucleotides agree with TRBD2. Germline lookup yields CDR1 SGHTA and CDR2 FQGNSA. Trimming at V came to 5 bases and at J to 5 bases, leaving 10 bases not matched to a gene. The CDR3 totals 16 residues. CDR3 residues: CASSPQTSGARETQYF. As DNA, the CDR3 is TGTGCCAGCAGCCCTCAGACTAGCGGGGCTAGGGAGACCCAGTACTTC. The full variable domain, rest sourced from reference TRBV7-2 and TRBJ2-5, is GAGVSQSPSNKVTEKGKDVELRCDPISGHTALYWYRQSLGQGLEFLIYFQGNSAPDKSGLPSDRFSAERTGGSVSTLTIQRTQQEDSAVYLCASSPQTSGARETQYFGPGTRLLVL.

Only a few counts were recorded for this clone. The rearrangement uses TRBV4-1 and TRBJ1-2, with D possibly matching TRBD1 (5 bases). The CDR3 is 15 residues long. CDR1 and CDR2 (germline): MGHRA, YSYEKL. The V end was cut by 4 bases, the J end by 5 bases, with 17 bases between. The CDR3 coding sequence is TGCGCCAGCAGCCCACCAGGGAGGGGAAGGTATGGCTACACCTTC. Encoded protein: CASSPPGRGRYGYTF.